This TCR beta chain was captured in a study of CD8+CD57+ T cells in acquired aplastic anemia. V was clipped by 3 bases and J by 0 bases, with 13 bases between them. The CDR3 covers 16 residues. Germline V lookup: CDR1 SGHRS, CDR2 YFSETQ. Profiles of TCR beta VDJ and CDR3 were generated from a genomic DNA template. TCRdb reprocessed the reads with MiXCR, giving one entry per CDR3 protein. This sample has fewer than 200,000 distinct CDR3 sequences, with 60% to 70% found just once. This clonotype was counted only a few times. Sequenced material: sorted CD4+, CD8+, or CD8+CD57+ T cells (not recorded which) from PBMCs. This TCR was recovered from a human donor in good health. The rearrangement joins TRBV5-1 to TRBJ2-1, with D possibly matching TRBD1 (6 bases). CDR3 coding DNA: TGCGCCAGCAGCTCGCAGGGGTCGTACTCCTACAATGAGCAGTTCTTC. This translates into CASSSQGSYSYNEQFF. The full variable domain, its missing parts supplied by reference TRBV5-1 and TRBJ2-1, is KAGVTQTPRYLIKTRGQQVTLSCSPISGHRSVSWYQQTPGQGLQFLFEYFSETQRNKGNFPGRFSGRQFSNSRSEMNVSTLELGDSALYLCASSSQGSYSYNEQFFGPGTRLTVL.